The clone carrying this TCR beta chain was counted once. Measured with immunoSEQ multiplex PCR; TCRdb has only the in-frame clones, and not every one. The table shows 100,000 to 150,000 clones, with over 75% occurring only once. The germline CDR1 and CDR2 sequences are MDHEN and SYDVKM. V was trimmed by 5 bases and J by 2 bases, leaving 12 bases between them. The CDR3 loop spans 14 amino acids. The data derive from a study of control samples from healthy donors and cancer patients. This clonotype was obtained from a man aged 60 to 75 in good health. Sequencing was done on a sample of blood. The V gene is TRBV28, the J gene TRBJ1-2, with D unclear. As DNA, the CDR3 is TGTGCCAGCAGTACAGAACCACTCAACTATGGCTACACCTTC. Amino acid sequence: CASSTEPLNYGYTF.